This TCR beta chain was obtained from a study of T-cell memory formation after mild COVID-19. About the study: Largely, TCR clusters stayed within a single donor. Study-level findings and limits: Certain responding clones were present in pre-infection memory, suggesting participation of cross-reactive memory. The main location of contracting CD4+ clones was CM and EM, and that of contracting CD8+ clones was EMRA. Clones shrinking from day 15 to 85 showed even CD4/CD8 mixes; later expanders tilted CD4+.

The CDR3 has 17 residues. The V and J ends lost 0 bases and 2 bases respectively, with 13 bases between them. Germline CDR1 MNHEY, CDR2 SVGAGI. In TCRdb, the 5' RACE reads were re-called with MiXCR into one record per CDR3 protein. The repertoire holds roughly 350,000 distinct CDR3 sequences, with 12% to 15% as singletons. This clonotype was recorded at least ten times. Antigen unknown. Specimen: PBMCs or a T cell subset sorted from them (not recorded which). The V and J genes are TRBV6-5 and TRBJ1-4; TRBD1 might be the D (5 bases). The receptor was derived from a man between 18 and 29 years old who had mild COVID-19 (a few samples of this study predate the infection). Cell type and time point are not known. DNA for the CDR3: TGTGCCAGCAGTTACTCGACCTCCGGGGCCACTAATGAAAAACTGTTTTTT. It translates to CASSYSTSGATNEKLFF.